This passage covers 32 T cell receptor beta chains from one sample sequenced in a study of blood T cell repertoires in COVID-19. Produced via immunoSEQ multiplex PCR; TCRdb's table is partial and in-frame only. The table includes 240,000 or so clones, roughly nine tenths detected once. Sequences were obtained from peripheral blood. The receptors derive from a man aged 55 to 70 with acute or convalescent COVID-19.

The rearrangement links TRBV7-9 to TRBJ2-2, with D maybe TRBD2 (5 bases). The CDR3 consists of 15 residues. Trimming cost V 4 bases and J 4 bases, with 13 bases left between them. Per germline, CDR1 SEHNR and CDR2 FQNEAQ (reference sequence). CDR3: CASSSRRGSTGELFF. CDR3 nucleotides: TGTGCCAGCAGCTCCCGCCGGGGAAGCACCGGGGAGCTGTTTTTT.

The chain joins TRBV27 to TRBJ1-6; 7 nucleotides match TRBD1. V was pared by 4 bases and J by 7 bases, with 7 bases of the junction left unmatched. The CDR3 has 15 residues. CDR1 and CDR2 from the germline V gene are MNHEY and SMNVEV (reference sequence). This CDR3 is CASSYRDSENSPLHF. The DNA for the CDR3 is TGTGCCAGCAGTTACCGGGACAGCGAGAATTCACCCCTCCACTTT.

The V gene is TRBV5-4, the J gene TRBJ1-1; a possible D gene is TRBD1 (6 bases). Between the trimmed V and J ends, which lost 4 bases and 8 bases, there was a span of 9 bases. This CDR3 is 11 amino acids long. The V gene's germline CDR1 is SGHNT and CDR2 YYREEE (reference sequence). CDR3 loop: CASSTGTEAFF. The CDR3 nucleotides are TGTGCCAGCAGCACCGGGACAGAAGCTTTCTTT. The full variable domain, completed using reference TRBV5-4 and TRBJ1-1, is ETGVTQSPTHLIKTRGQQVTLRCSSQSGHNTVSWYQQALGQGPQFIFQYYREEENGRGNFPPRFSGLQFPNYSSELNVNALELDDSALYLCASSTGTEAFFGQGTRLTVV.

The rearrangement joins TRBV19 to TRBJ1-1; 7 bases agree with TRBD1. Germline trimming cut 3 bases from V and 8 bases from J; bases unmatched to any gene: 9. CDR1 and CDR2 from the germline V gene are LNHDA and SQIVND (reference sequence). This CDR3 has 14 amino acids. The CDR3 sequence: CASSISGQRTEAFF. The CDR3 nucleotides are TGTGCCAGTAGTATTTCGGGACAGAGAACGGAAGCTTTCTTT.

The chain has TRBV4-3 and TRBJ2-1; 12 bases map to TRBD2. J gave up 6 bases and V 4 bases, and 4 bases lay outside the gene matches. Per the germline V gene, CDR1 is LGHNA and CDR2 is YSLEER. This CDR3 comprises 15 residues. CDR3 nucleotides: TGCGCCAGCAGCCTCCAACTAGCGGGAGGCAATGAGCAGTTCTTC. This codes for CASSLQLAGGNEQFF.

The chain has TRBV19 and TRBJ2-7, with D perhaps matching TRBD2 (6 bases). V was trimmed by 9 bases and J by 4 bases, leaving 16 bases between them. Germline CDR1 LNHDA, CDR2 SQIVND (reference sequence). This CDR3 region has 13 residues. The CDR3 nucleotides read TGTGCCAGCGGACGGGGCGGGAAATACGAGCAGTACTTC. It encodes CASGRGGKYEQYF.

This clone has just one count. V and J are TRBV21-1 and TRBJ2-3; TRBD2, the table's D call, was not compared with the DNA. TRBV21-1 is deemed a pseudogene. There are 16 residues in the CDR3. CDR3 sequence (DNA): TGTGCCAGCAGCTCTAGCCCAGCGGCCCCCACAGATACGCAGTATTTT. As protein: CASSSSPAAPTDTQYF.

CDR3 DNA sequence: TGTGCCAGTAGATCCGGGAGGGGGAACACTGAAGCTTTCTTT. Protein product: CASRSGRGNTEAFF. This rearrangement joins TRBV19 to TRBJ1-1, with D perhaps matching TRBD1 (5 bases). CDR3 length equals 14 residues. Looked up from germline, CDR1 is LNHDA and CDR2 is SQIVND (reference sequence). V lost 6 bases and J lost 1, with 12 bases in between.

The chain employs TRBV28 and TRBJ1-2; 9 positions match TRBD1. V shed 3 bases, J shed 4 bases, and the junction held 12 bases outside the gene matches. The CDR3 is 17 amino acids. Germline V gives CDR1 MDHEN, CDR2 SYDVKM. The CDR3 bases are TGTGCCAGCAGTTTGGGACAGGGAAGAGGCCCCATCTATGGCTACACCTTC. Its protein product is CASSLGQGRGPIYGYTF.

The rearrangement links TRBV5-1 to TRBJ2-1, with D perhaps TRBD2 (6 bases). The V gene's germline CDR1 is SGHRS and CDR2 YFSETQ. V was cut by 8 bases and J by 6 bases, with 33 bases left in between. This CDR3 has 19 residues. This chain's CDR3 is CARSGRTERAGKTSNEQFF. In DNA form, the CDR3 reads TGCGCCAGATCGGGACGAACGGAGCGGGCCGGGAAAACAAGCAATGAGCAGTTCTTC.

The chain employs TRBV7-2 and TRBJ2-2; the match to TRBD1 covers 7 bases. Germline V CDR1 and CDR2: SGHTA, FQGNSA. The CDR3 totals 16 residues. J gave up 0 bases and V 5 bases, and 6 bases lay outside the gene matches. The DNA of the CDR3 is TGTGCCAGCAGCGTCCGAGGGGGCTCGAACACCGGGGAGCTGTTTTTT. It yields the protein CASSVRGGSNTGELFF.

Here the CDR3 reads CASSLVSGTGFSPLHF. In nucleotides, the CDR3 is TGTGCCAGCAGCTTAGTATCGGGGACAGGCTTCTCACCCCTCCACTTT. The chain links TRBV7-2 to TRBJ1-6; the match to TRBD1 covers 8 bases. The CDR3 is made up of 16 amino acids. Trimming removed 1 base from V and 10 bases from J; junction bases left unmatched: 9. CDR1 SGHTA and CDR2 FQGNSA come from the germline V gene. The full variable domain, with the rest looked up from reference TRBV7-2 and TRBJ1-6, is GAGVSQSPSNKVTEKGKDVELRCDPISGHTALYWYRQSLGQGLEFLIYFQGNSAPDKSGLPSDRFSAERTGGSVSTLTIQRTQQEDSAVYLCASSLVSGTGFSPLHFGNGTRLTVT.

Concerning this clone: This specimen includes other DNA sequences encoding the same CDR3. The chain employs TRBV7-2 and TRBJ1-1; D unclear. Germline assignment: CDR1 SGHTA and CDR2 FQGNSA. V was trimmed by 2 bases and J by 1 base, leaving 5 bases between them. CDR3 size: 13 residues. The DNA for the CDR3 is TGTGCCAGCAGCTTAACTGAGAACACTGAAGCTTTCTTT. Its protein is CASSLTENTEAFF. Using reference TRBV7-2 and TRBJ1-1 for the parts outside the CDR3, the full variable domain is GAGVSQSPSNKVTEKGKDVELRCDPISGHTALYWYRQSLGQGLEFLIYFQGNSAPDKSGLPSDRFSAERTGGSVSTLTIQRTQQEDSAVYLCASSLTENTEAFFGQGTRLTVV.

The chain carries TRBV4-3 and TRBJ2-1, with a weak D call TRBD2 (6 bases). The germline V gene has CDR1 LGHNA and CDR2 YSLEER. CDR3 length: 20 amino acids. V was clipped by 0 bases and J by 8 bases, with 29 bases between them. The CDR3 is CASSQDIQARFDGSVDEQFF. CDR3 coding DNA: TGCGCCAGCAGCCAAGATATCCAGGCCCGATTCGACGGGAGTGTCGATGAGCAGTTCTTC.

This clone was counted only a few times. The chain is built from TRBV5-1 and TRBJ2-3; 11 positions agree with TRBD2. Germline assignment: CDR1 SGHRS and CDR2 YFSETQ. The CDR3 loop spans 17 amino acids. J gave up 2 bases and V 0 bases, and 5 bases lay outside the gene matches. The CDR3 nucleotides read TGCGCCAGCAGCTTGGGCGGGACTAGCGGATTCACAGATACGCAGTATTTT. As protein: CASSLGGTSGFTDTQYF.

The chain carries TRBV6-5 and TRBJ1-5; tentative D call: TRBD1 (5 bases). Germline values: CDR1 MNHEY, CDR2 SVGAGI. V lost 7 bases to trimming and J lost 8 bases, with 21 bases between them. The CDR3 is made up of 15 amino acids. The CDR3 reads CASNRLGTPGEPQHF. The CDR3 nucleotides are TGTGCCAGCAATCGGTTAGGGACTCCAGGCGAGCCCCAGCATTTT.

This rearrangement joins TRBV19 to TRBJ2-1; D perhaps matches TRBD2 (6 bases). This CDR3 has 17 residues. V was trimmed by 3 bases and J by 3 bases, leaving 18 bases between them. In germline, CDR1 is LNHDA, CDR2 SQIVND (reference sequence). CDR3 in DNA: TGTGCCAGTAGTATGGGACTTCTCCCTGCCTACTACAATGAGCAGTTCTTC. Protein sequence: CASSMGLLPAYYNEQFF.

This chain links TRBV6-5 with TRBJ1-3; D is unclear. Trimming removed 2 bases at V and 3 bases at J, with 8 bases between. Germline assignment: CDR1 MNHEY and CDR2 SVGAGI. The CDR3 contains 14 residues. CDR3 DNA: TGTGCCAGCAGTTACGGCAATATTGGAAACACCATATATTTT. Its translation: CASSYGNIGNTIYF.

In its sample, this clone was seen a few times. V and J are TRBV6-5 and TRBJ1-2; the D is unclear. The CDR3 loop spans 14 amino acids. Between the trimmed V and J ends, which lost 7 bases and 2 bases, there was a span of 14 bases. Germline lookup yields CDR1 MNHEY and CDR2 SVGAGI. The CDR3 DNA reads as TGTGCCAGCATCAAGGATGGAGGGAACTATGGCTACACCTTC. Its translation: CASIKDGGNYGYTF.

The gene calls are TRBV19 and TRBJ1-1; TRBD1 aligns across 7 bases. This CDR3 has 15 residues. CDR1 and CDR2 (germline): LNHDA, SQIVND (reference sequence). The J segment lost 0 bases and the V segment lost 7 bases, leaving 8 bases of the junction unmatched. CDR3 sequence (DNA): TGTGCCAGTAAAGGTTACAGGGGTCTGAACACTGAAGCTTTCTTT. Encoded protein: CASKGYRGLNTEAFF.

The table lists this clone with a few counts. Other DNA sequences in this specimen translate into the identical CDR3. This sequence joins TRBV29-1 and TRBJ1-1; TRBD1 matches at 12 bases. This CDR3 spans 13 amino acids. V dropped 7 bases and J dropped 2; count of bases not matched to a gene: 2. Germline CDR1 is SQVTM and CDR2 is ANQGSEA. The CDR3 nucleotides are TGCAGCGCGGGGACAGGGGGCAACACTGAAGCTTTCTTT. Protein sequence: CSAGTGGNTEAFF. The full variable domain, with the rest looked up from reference TRBV29-1 and TRBJ1-1, is SAVISQKPSRDICQRGTSLTIQCQVDSQVTMMFWYRQQPGQSLTLIATANQGSEATYESGFVIDKFPISRPNLTFSTLTVSNMSPEDSSIYLCSAGTGGNTEAFFGQGTRLTVV.

This clone was picked up one time. The chain couples TRBV11-3 to TRBJ2-1; 10 positions agree with TRBD2. The CDR3 is 15 residues long. V dropped 0 bases and J dropped 9; count of bases not matched to a gene: 5. Looked up from germline, CDR1 is SGHNT and CDR2 is YENEEA. The CDR3, as DNA: TGTGCCAGCAGCTTAGATAGCGGGAGGCTGAGTGAGCAGTTCTTC. Encoded protein: CASSLDSGRLSEQFF. The full variable domain, with the rest looked up from reference TRBV11-3 and TRBJ2-1, is EAGVVQSPRYKIIEKKQPVAFWCNPISGHNTLYWYLQNLGQGPELLIRYENEEAVDDSQLPKDRFSAERLKGVDSTLKIQPAELGDSAVYLCASSLDSGRLSEQFFGPGTRLTVL.

The chain carries TRBV5-1 and TRBJ1-3; the D is unclear. Germline V gene sequence: CDR1 SGHRS, CDR2 YFSETQ. The CDR3 has 15 residues. V was cut by 2 bases and J by 3 bases, with 12 bases left in between. CDR3 sequence: CASSLVEPGGNTIYF. The CDR3 nucleotides read TGCGCCAGCAGCTTAGTTGAGCCGGGTGGAAACACCATATATTTT. The full variable domain, in which reference TRBV5-1 and TRBJ1-3 provide the parts outside the CDR3, is KAGVTQTPRYLIKTRGQQVTLSCSPISGHRSVSWYQQTPGQGLQFLFEYFSETQRNKGNFPGRFSGRQFSNSRSEMNVSTLELGDSALYLCASSLVEPGGNTIYFGEGSWLTVV.

This clone came up a few times. The chain has TRBV19 and TRBJ2-1, with 15 bases matching TRBD2. The CDR3 spans 16 residues. With V trimmed by 5 bases and J by 8 bases, 7 bases remained unmatched. From germline, CDR1 is LNHDA and CDR2 SQIVND (reference sequence). CDR3: CASSFGGTSGRHEQFF. CDR3 coding DNA: TGTGCCAGTAGTTTCGGTGGGACTAGCGGGAGGCATGAGCAGTTCTTC.

The rearrangement links TRBV6-1 to TRBJ2-7; D is unresolved. Germline CDR1 is MNHNS and CDR2 is SASEGT. The CDR3 extends over 13 amino acids. V was cut by 2 bases and J by 1 base, with 6 bases left in between. CDR3 nucleotides: TGTGCCAGCAGTGAATCTGTGTCCTACGAGCAGTACTTC. Its protein is CASSESVSYEQYF.

The CDR3 loop is CASSTSSGDRETQYF. The DNA for the CDR3 is TGTGCCAGCAGCACTTCCTCAGGTGATCGGGAGACCCAGTACTTC. The rearrangement links TRBV7-2 to TRBJ2-5; D is unclear. Germline V gives CDR1 SGHTA, CDR2 FQGNSA. This CDR3 has 15 residues. Between the trimmed V and J ends, which lost 5 bases and 5 bases, there was a span of 18 bases.

This chain connects TRBV11-3 to TRBJ2-6; D is ambiguous. The CDR3 consists of 14 residues. With 5 bases removed from V and 1 base from J, the gap between germline ends came to 6 bases. Germline lookup yields CDR1 SGHNT and CDR2 YENEEA. CDR3 nucleotides: TGTGCCAGCAGCCCCTTATCTGGGGCCAACGTCCTGACTTTC. It encodes CASSPLSGANVLTF.

The CDR3 sequence is CASSLYLRFGTGPGELFF. The CDR3 DNA is TGTGCCAGCAGTTTATACTTGAGGTTCGGGACAGGGCCCGGGGAGCTGTTTTTT. The chain is built from TRBV28 and TRBJ2-2; TRBD1 aligns across 9 bases. From germline, CDR1 is MDHEN and CDR2 SYDVKM. The CDR3 is 18 amino acids. With 1 base clipped from V and 6 bases from J, the junction kept 12 bases outside the gene matches.

This clone has more than one count but fewer than ten. The CDR3 loop is CASSLIQGSEKLFF. Written as DNA, the CDR3 is TGTGCCAGCAGCTTAATCCAGGGTAGCGAAAAACTGTTTTTT. This chain joins TRBV11-2 and TRBJ1-4, with D tentatively TRBD1 (5 bases). V lost 2 bases, J lost 8 bases, and 12 bases lay in between. Germline-derived CDR1 and CDR2 are SGHAT and FQNNGV. This CDR3 spans 14 amino acids.

The rearrangement links TRBV29-1 to TRBJ1-6; D might be TRBD1 (6 bases). The CDR3 loop spans 13 amino acids. CDR1 is SQVTM, CDR2 ANQGSEA, per germline. V shed 6 bases and J shed 9 bases, with 15 bases lying between them. The CDR3, as DNA: TGCAGCGTCACTACAGGGTCGGGTTCACCCCTCCACTTT. Translated: CSVTTGSGSPLHF.

This clone has a single count. The V and J genes are TRBV6-5 and TRBJ1-2; tentative D call: TRBD1 (6 bases). The CDR3 loop spans 12 amino acids. Looked up from germline, CDR1 is MNHEY and CDR2 is SVGAGI. V lost 5 bases and J lost 8, with 12 bases in between. CDR3 nucleotide sequence: TGTGCCAGCAGTCCGCTTGGGGGCGGCTACACCTTC. Translating it yields CASSPLGGGYTF.

This chain joins TRBV6-6 and TRBJ1-4, with 8 positions matching TRBD1. The trim removed 0 bases at V and 4 bases at J, leaving 4 bases unmatched. This CDR3 comprises 16 residues. CDR1 is MNHNY, CDR2 SVGAGI, per germline (reference sequence). CDR3 in amino acids: CASSYSTGGVNEKLFF. CDR3 DNA sequence: TGTGCCAGCAGTTACTCAACAGGGGGAGTTAATGAAAAACTGTTTTTT.